This T cell receptor (beta chain) came from a study of human T cells and chemical hapten exposure. The time point was: pre-sensitization, week 0. The treatment was: therapeutic diphenylcyclopropenone sensitization with weekly scalp DPC. Trimming removed 6 bases at V and 7 bases at J, with 13 bases between. Germline CDR1 MNHEY, CDR2 SVGAGI. The CDR3 runs 13 residues. From the RACE reads, TCRdb called clonotypes with MiXCR, one entry per CDR3 protein. The data contain a few hundred thousand distinct CDR3 sequences, 4.5% to 7% of them seen just once; the ten biggest clones take up around 8.8%. This clonotype has at least ten counts.

The sequencing here drew on whole blood, taken in connection with sensitization to the hapten diphenylcyclopropenone (DPC). This chain connects TRBV6-5 to TRBJ1-5, with a tentative D call TRBD1 (5 bases). The receptor was isolated from a woman younger than 35 with alopecia areata. Some clones in this sample may be carry-over from other donors' samples. The CDR3 coding sequence is TGTGCCAGCAGGGGGTCCCAGGGACAGCCCCAGCATTTT. Translating it yields CASRGSQGQPQHF.